This passage covers 12 T cell receptor beta chains from one sample sequenced in a study of cytomegalovirus exposure and HLA in healthy donors. Both 60 Vbeta primers and 13 Jbeta primers went into the PCR. TCRdb's table, derived via immunoSEQ multiplex PCR, lists solely in-frame clones and lacks some. The data hold 160,000 or so clones, with approximately 80% observed a single time. Sequenced input: PBMCs. The receptors were gathered from a male donor in good health and CMV-seropositive.

The chain uses TRBV16 and TRBJ2-7, with 7 positions matching TRBD2. The V gene end was trimmed by 3 bases and the J gene end by 6 bases; junction bases not matched to a gene: 5. From germline, CDR1 is KGHSY and CDR2 FQNENV. CDR3 size: 13 residues. CDR3 loop: CASSHGGSREQYF. DNA of the CDR3: TGTGCCAGCAGCCACGGGGGGTCTCGCGAGCAGTACTTC. The whole variable domain, remainder taken from reference TRBV16 and TRBJ2-7, is GEEVAQTPKHLVRGEGQKAKLYCAPIKGHSYVFWYQQVLKNEFKFLISFQNENVFDETGMPKERFSAKCLPNSPCSLEIQATKLEDSAVYFCASSHGGSREQYFGPGTRLTVT.

V usage is TRBV6-6 and J usage is TRBJ2-7; 9 bases line up with TRBD1. The CDR3 has 14 residues. The J segment lost 4 bases and the V segment lost 6 bases, leaving 7 bases of the junction unmatched. Germline values: CDR1 MNHNY, CDR2 SVGAGI (reference sequence). CDR3 region: CASRYTGGRYEQYF. CDR3 in DNA: TGTGCCAGCAGATATACAGGGGGCAGGTACGAGCAGTACTTC.

This clone has a single count. The chain carries TRBV30 and TRBJ2-5, with 8 bases fitting TRBD2. This CDR3 is built from 13 residues. V gave up 5 bases and J gave up 5 bases; unmatched junction bases: 7. The germline CDR1 and CDR2 sequences are GTSNPN and SVGIG (reference sequence). CDR3 protein: CAWDFPGGETQYF. The DNA for the CDR3 is TGTGCCTGGGACTTCCCGGGAGGGGAGACCCAGTACTTC.

V is TRBV30 and J is TRBJ1-1; 9 nucleotides match TRBD1. The junction had 1 base not matched to a gene; V was cut back by 1 base and J by 4 bases. There are 13 residues in the CDR3. In germline, CDR1 is GTSNPN, CDR2 SVGIG (reference sequence). The CDR3 region is CAWSGQGGTEAFF. The DNA of the CDR3 is TGTGCCTGGAGTGGACAGGGGGGCACTGAAGCTTTCTTT.

V is TRBV5-6 and J is TRBJ1-2, with D tentatively TRBD1 (5 bases). Germline V lookup: CDR1 SGHDT, CDR2 YYEEEE. V gave up 4 bases and J gave up 0 bases, with 10 bases separating them. The CDR3 consists of 14 residues. The DNA for the CDR3 is TGTGCCAGCAGCCGGGGGTCCTCTAACTATGGCTACACCTTC. This sequence encodes CASSRGSSNYGYTF.

The V gene is TRBV2, the J gene TRBJ2-7; 10 positions agree with TRBD1. V lost 9 bases to trimming and J lost 2 bases; unmatched junction nucleotides: 10. The CDR3 is 15 amino acids. Germline loops: CDR1 SNHLY, CDR2 FYNNEI. The CDR3 DNA reads as TGTGCCAGTAAAGGGTGGGGGACAGGGGCCTACGAGCAGTACTTC. Translating gives CASKGWGTGAYEQYF.

The V gene is TRBV5-4, the J gene TRBJ2-4; 10 nucleotides agree with TRBD1. V shed 3 bases, J shed 7 bases, and the junction held 4 bases outside the gene matches. CDR1 is SGHNT and CDR2 is YYREEE in the germline V gene (reference sequence). The CDR3 loop spans 14 amino acids. The CDR3 here is CASSSGQGRNIQYF. CDR3 bases: TGTGCCAGCAGCTCGGGACAGGGGAGGAACATTCAGTACTTC.

The rearrangement joins TRBV27 to TRBJ2-1; no firm D call. This CDR3 region has 14 residues. V was trimmed by 3 bases and J by 10 bases, leaving 16 bases between them. Per the germline V gene, CDR1 is MNHEY and CDR2 is SMNVEV (reference sequence). The CDR3 DNA reads as TGTGCCAGCAGTTTTAAAGGTGGGCCTCGGGAGCAGTTCTTC. Its translation: CASSFKGGPREQFF.

J is TRBJ2-3 and V is TRBV9; unclear D gene. Trimming shortened V by 4 bases and J by 5 bases, and 14 bases separated the two germline ends. The CDR3 covers 14 residues. CDR1 is SGDLS and CDR2 is YYNGEE in the germline V gene. The CDR3 sequence: CASSPTRVLDTQYF. CDR3 bases: TGTGCCAGCAGCCCCACCCGGGTTCTAGATACGCAGTATTTT.

The genes are TRBV12-5 and TRBJ2-2; D uncertain. CDR1 and CDR2 from the germline V gene are LGHNT and FRNRAP. The CDR3 sequence is 13 residues long. V lost 7 bases and J 5 bases, leaving 11 bases between the germline ends. The DNA of the CDR3 is TGTGCTAGTGTCGGCGAGAGGACCGGGGAGCTGTTTTTT. Amino acid sequence: CASVGERTGELFF.

The chain joins TRBV5-1 to TRBJ2-1, with 13 bases identical to TRBD2. This CDR3 has 17 amino acids. From germline, CDR1 is SGHRS and CDR2 YFSETQ. Trimming cost V 0 bases and J 8 bases; bases outside gene matches: 8. The CDR3: CASSLAAGTSGNDEQFF. The CDR3 DNA is TGCGCCAGCAGCTTGGCCGCCGGGACTAGCGGGAATGATGAGCAGTTCTTC.

The chain combines TRBV11-2 with TRBJ2-5, with 12 nucleotides matching TRBD2. V dropped 5 bases and J dropped 5; count of bases not matched to a gene: 6. This CDR3 is built from 15 residues. The V gene's germline CDR1 is SGHAT and CDR2 FQNNGV. CDR3 DNA: TGTGCCAGCAGCCCTAGCGGGGGGGCCTTGGAGACCCAGTACTTC. Its protein product is CASSPSGGALETQYF. The full variable domain, with the rest looked up from reference TRBV11-2 and TRBJ2-5, is EAGVAQSPRYKIIEKRQSVAFWCNPISGHATLYWYQQILGQGPKLLIQFQNNGVVDDSQLPKDRFSAERLKGVDSTLKIQPAKLEDSAVYLCASSPSGGALETQYFGPGTRLLVL.